One sample yielded the 4 T cell receptor beta chains listed below, sequenced in a study of cytomegalovirus exposure and HLA in healthy donors (dated by TCRdb to 2016 to 2017). Library method: the immunoSEQ multiplex PCR assay. A mixture of 60 forward primers for TCR Vbeta segments and 13 reverse primers for TCR Jbeta segments was used in the multiplex PCR. TCRdb mirrors the immuneACCESS table, restricted to in-frame sequences. Some clones are absent from its copies; in checked studies, under half trace to an unresolved V gene, and the reason for the others is unknown. The sample table records 150,000 to 200,000 clones; about 90% of these occur just once. Of the sample, less than 0.3% is held by the ten largest clones. The specimen sequenced was PBMCs. Receptors were obtained from a girl in the first two years of life in good health and CMV-seronegative.

The gene calls are TRBV9 and TRBJ2-7; 10 bases match TRBD2. J gave up 6 bases and V 8 bases, and 14 bases lay outside the gene matches. CDR1 SGDLS and CDR2 YYNGEE come from the germline V gene. This CDR3 is 15 amino acids long. In DNA form, the CDR3 reads TGTGCCAGAGCTAGCGGGAGTAGTCGCTTCTCCGAGCAGTACTTC. It encodes CARASGSSRFSEQYF.

The rearrangement links TRBV7-3 to TRBJ2-1, with 7 bases that match TRBD1. Per the germline V gene, CDR1 is SGHTA and CDR2 is FQGTGA. After removal of 3 bases from V and 4 bases from J, the junction contained 6 bases not matched to a gene. The CDR3 totals 15 residues. CDR3 amino acids: CASSLLGTAYNEQFF. The DNA of the CDR3 is TGTGCCAGCAGCTTGCTCGGGACAGCGTACAATGAGCAGTTCTTC.

The CDR3 DNA is TGTGCTAGTGGTCTATCAGGGTACACTGAAGCTTTCTTT. This sequence encodes CASGLSGYTEAFF. The chain employs TRBV12-5 and TRBJ1-1; maybe TRBD1 (5 bases). The germline V gene encodes CDR1 LGHNT and CDR2 FRNRAP. Trimming left V 5 bases short and J 3 bases short, with 10 bases between. CDR3 length equals 13 residues.

V is TRBV2 and J is TRBJ1-6, with D maybe TRBD1 (5 bases). The CDR3 runs 14 residues. V gave up 4 bases and J gave up 7 bases, with 11 bases separating them. The germline V gene encodes CDR1 SNHLY and CDR2 FYNNEI. The CDR3 DNA sequence: TGTGCCAGCAGTGTTTTGACAGTCAATTCACCCCTCCACTTT. Protein: CASSVLTVNSPLHF.